These 5 T cell receptor beta chains share one sample of origin, sequenced in a study of blood T cell repertoires in COVID-19. Here immunoSEQ multiplex PCR was the method, and the copy in TCRdb shows in-frame clones only, minus some. This sample has about 280,000 clones; 85% occur once, and the top ten carry 2% to 3%. Sequenced: PBMCs or T cells enriched from blood (not recorded which). Receptors originate from a woman aged 45-59 years who had recovered from COVID-19.

The rearrangement joins TRBV5-5 to TRBJ2-2; 8 bases are a match to TRBD1. From germline, CDR1 is SGHKS and CDR2 YYEKEE (reference sequence). V was pared by 3 bases and J by 3 bases, with 4 bases of the junction left unmatched. This CDR3 region has 15 residues. DNA for the CDR3: TGTGCCAGCAGCTCTACAGGGGGTGACACCGGGGAGCTGTTTTTT. Translated, it gives CASSSTGGDTGELFF.

The gene calls are TRBV7-2 and TRBJ1-3; D is uncertain. The germline gives CDR1 SGHTA, CDR2 FQGNSA. This CDR3 region has 16 residues. V lost 4 bases to trimming and J lost 0 bases, with 13 bases between them. The CDR3 DNA follows: TGTGCCAGCAGCTCCCGTGGCGGGCGCTCTGGAAACACCATATATTTT. This translates into CASSSRGGRSGNTIYF.

The chain uses TRBV7-9 and TRBJ2-3; possible D gene TRBD2, 6 bases. V was cut by 5 bases and J by 8 bases, with 14 bases left in between. CDR1 is SEHNR and CDR2 is FQNEAQ in the germline V gene (reference sequence). There are 13 residues in the CDR3. Here the CDR3 reads CASSLPEGFTQYF. CDR3 coding DNA: TGTGCCAGCAGCCTGCCGGAGGGGTTTACGCAGTATTTT.

V is TRBV2 and J is TRBJ2-7, with 12 bases that match TRBD2. Germline assignment: CDR1 SNHLY and CDR2 FYNNEI. The CDR3 covers 15 residues. The V gene end was trimmed by 10 bases and the J gene end by 0 bases; junction bases not matched to a gene: 7. This CDR3 is CATRLAGVASYEQYF. CDR3 nucleotides: TGTGCCACCCGACTAGCGGGAGTTGCCTCCTACGAGCAGTACTTC. The variable domain in full, completed from reference TRBV2 and TRBJ2-7, reads EPEVTQTPSHQVTQMGQEVILRCVPISNHLYFYWYRQILGQKVEFLVSFYNNEISEKSEIFDDQFSVERPDGSNFTLKIRSTKLEDSAMYFCATRLAGVASYEQYFGPGTRLTVT.

The chain employs TRBV5-4 and TRBJ2-5, with 8 bases that match TRBD1. This CDR3 has 16 residues. In germline, CDR1 is SGHNT, CDR2 YYREEE (reference sequence). V was clipped by 0 bases and J by 5 bases; unmatched bases: 9. Written as DNA, the CDR3 is TGTGCCAGCAGCTTGGCTAGGGACAGGAGTATGGAGACCCAGTACTTC. Residues: CASSLARDRSMETQYF.